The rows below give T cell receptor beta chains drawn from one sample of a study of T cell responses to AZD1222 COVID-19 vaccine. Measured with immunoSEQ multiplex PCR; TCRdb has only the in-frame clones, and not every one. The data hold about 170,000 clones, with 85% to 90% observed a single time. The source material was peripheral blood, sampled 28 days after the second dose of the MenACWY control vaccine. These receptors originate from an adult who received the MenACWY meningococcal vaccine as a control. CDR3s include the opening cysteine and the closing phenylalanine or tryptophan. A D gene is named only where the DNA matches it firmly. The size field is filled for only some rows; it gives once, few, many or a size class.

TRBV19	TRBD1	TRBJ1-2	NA	TGTGCCAGTAGTCCACGACAGGGCCGAGGCTATGGCTACACCTTC	CASSPRQGRGYGYTF
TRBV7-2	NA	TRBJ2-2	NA	TGTGCCAGCAGCCCCTTACCCGTCACGAACACCGGGGAGCTGTTTTTT	CASSPLPVTNTGELFF
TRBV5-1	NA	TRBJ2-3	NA	TGCGCCAGCAGCTTGGTTCCTAGGAGCACAGATACGCAGTATTTT	CASSLVPRSTDTQYF
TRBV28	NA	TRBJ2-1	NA	TGTGCCAGCACCCAGGGGGGGAGCTCCTACAATGAGCAGTTCTTC	CASTQGGSSYNEQFF
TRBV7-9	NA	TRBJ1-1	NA	TGTGCCAGCAGCTTAGTTTTGGGTGAAGCTTTCTTT	CASSLVLGEAFF
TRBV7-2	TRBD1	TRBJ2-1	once	TGTGCCAGCAGCTTAAACAGGGGGGTATTCAATGAGCAGTTCTTC	CASSLNRGVFNEQFF
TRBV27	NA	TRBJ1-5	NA	TGTGCCAGCAGTTGGGTTCCGGATCAGCCCCAGCATTTT	CASSWVPDQPQHF
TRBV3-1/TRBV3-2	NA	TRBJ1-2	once	TGTGCCAGCAGCCTCCGGCCTCCTAACTATGGCTACACCTTC	CASSLRPPNYGYTF
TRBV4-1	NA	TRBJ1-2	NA	TGCGCCAGCAGCCAACCGACGTCAGGGGTTCAATCGGTTCGGGGTGGCTACACCTTC	CASSQPTSGVQSVRGGYTF
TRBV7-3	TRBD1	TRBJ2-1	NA	TGTGCCAGCAGCTTAACGACAGGGGCCTACAATGAGCAGTTCTTC	CASSLTTGAYNEQFF
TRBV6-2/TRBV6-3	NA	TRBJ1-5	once	TGTGCCAGCAGCTCCTGGAGCAATCAGCCCCAGCATTTT	CASSSWSNQPQHF
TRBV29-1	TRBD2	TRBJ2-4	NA	TGCAGCGTTGAGCGGCAGCGGGATAGCATTCAGTACTTC	CSVERQRDSIQYF
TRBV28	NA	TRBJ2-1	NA	TGTGCCAGCAGCTCCCCGGGGAGCTCCTACAATGAGCAGTTCTTC	CASSSPGSSYNEQFF
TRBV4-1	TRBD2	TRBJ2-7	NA	TGCGCCAGCAGCCAAGGACTAGCGGGAGGGCCGGGGTCCTACGAGCAGTACTTC	CASSQGLAGGPGSYEQYF
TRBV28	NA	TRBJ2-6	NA	TGTGCCAGCATTTTCAGAGAGGCCTCTGGGGCCAACGTCCTGACTTTC	CASIFREASGANVLTF
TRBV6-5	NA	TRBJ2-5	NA	TGTGCCAGCAGTTACTCATGGGGCAGGCAAGAGACCCAGTACTTC	CASSYSWGRQETQYF
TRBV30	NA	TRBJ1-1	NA	TGTGCCTGGAAAGTAGGGGACTCCGGTGCACCCTTTGAAGCTTTCTTT	CAWKVGDSGAPFEAFF
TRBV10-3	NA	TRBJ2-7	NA	TGTGCCATCAGTGGACAGGGAGGCGAGCAGTACTTC	CAISGQGGEQYF
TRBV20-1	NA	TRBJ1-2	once	TGCAGTGCTCCACCTGGGGGGGGCTACACCTTC	CSAPPGGGYTF
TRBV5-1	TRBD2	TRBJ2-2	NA	TGCGCCAGCAGAACAAACCAACTAGCGGGAAACACCGGGGAGCTGTTTTTT	CASRTNQLAGNTGELFF
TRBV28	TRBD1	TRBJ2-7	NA	TGTGCCAGCACCAAGGGGACAGTCTCCTACGAGCAGTACTTC	CASTKGTVSYEQYF
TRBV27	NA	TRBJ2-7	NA	TGTGCCAGCGGACTATCGACAGGGCCCTACGAGCAGTACTTC	CASGLSTGPYEQYF
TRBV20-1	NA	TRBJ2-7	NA	TGCAGTGCTAGGAGGAATTACGAGCAGTACTTC	CSARRNYEQYF
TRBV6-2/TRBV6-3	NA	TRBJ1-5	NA	TGTGCCAGCAGTTATACCGGCGGCAATCAGCCCCAGCATTTT	CASSYTGGNQPQHF
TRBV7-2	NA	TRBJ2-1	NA	TGTGCCAGCAGCACCCTCCTATACAATGAGCAGTTCTTC	CASSTLLYNEQFF
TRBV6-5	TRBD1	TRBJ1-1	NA	TGTGCCAGCGAGGCAGGGGGGTTGAACACTGAAGCTTTCTTT	CASEAGGLNTEAFF
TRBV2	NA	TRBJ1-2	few	TGTGCCAGCAGGGCCAGGACAGACGTTTCCTATGGCTACACCTTC	CASRARTDVSYGYTF
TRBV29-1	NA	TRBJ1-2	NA	TGCAGCGTTGTGGGGATAGGAGGCTACACCTTC	CSVVGIGGYTF
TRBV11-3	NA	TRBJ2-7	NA	TGTGCCAGCAGCTTGCGTCATGGCTACGAGCAGTACTTC	CASSLRHGYEQYF
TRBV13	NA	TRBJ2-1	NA	TGTGCCAGCAACCTTATTAATCAGGGTAAGCAGTTCTTC	CASNLINQGKQFF
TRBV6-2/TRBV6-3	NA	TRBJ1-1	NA	TGTGCCAGCAGTTACTCGACCAGGGGGAACACTGAAGCTTTCTTT	CASSYSTRGNTEAFF
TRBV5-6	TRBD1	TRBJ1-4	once	TGTGCCAGCAGCTTGCGACAGGGGAGTGGAAAACTGTTTTTT	CASSLRQGSGKLFF
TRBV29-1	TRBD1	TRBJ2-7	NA	TGCAGCGTTGAGGGGGACAGGTCAACAACCTACGAGCAGTACTTC	CSVEGDRSTTYEQYF
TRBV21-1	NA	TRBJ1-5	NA	TGTGCCAGCAGCATCCTTGGGATCCAGCCCCAGCATTTT	CASSILGIQPQHF
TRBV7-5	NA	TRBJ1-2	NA	TGTGCCCGAACGGGGGACTCCTATGGCTACACCTTC	CARTGDSYGYTF
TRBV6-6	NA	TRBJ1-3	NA	TGTGCCAGCAGTCATGAAGGGGCCTTTCCCTTCTCTGGAAACACCATATATTTT	CASSHEGAFPFSGNTIYF
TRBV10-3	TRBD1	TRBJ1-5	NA	TGTGCCATCAGTGAGCATCCCGAGATCGGTGGCCAGGGGGGAATCAATCAGCCCCAGCATTTT	CAISEHPEIGGQGGINQPQHF
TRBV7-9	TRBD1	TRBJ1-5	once	TGTGCCAGCAGCGATTGGACAGGGAACTTAGATCAGCCCCAGCATTTT	CASSDWTGNLDQPQHF
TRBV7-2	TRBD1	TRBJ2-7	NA	TGTGCCAGCAGCTTCCTTGGACAGGTCTCCTACGAGCAGTACTTC	CASSFLGQVSYEQYF
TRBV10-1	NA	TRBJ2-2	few	TGCGCCAGCAGTGATGGGAACACCGGGGAGCTGTTTTTT	CASSDGNTGELFF
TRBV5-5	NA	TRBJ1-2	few	TGTGCCAGCAGCTTGGGAGGTGTCAACTATGGCTACACCTTC	CASSLGGVNYGYTF